One T cell receptor (beta chain) is described in this entry. What it binds is not known. The sample belongs to a study of post-analysis software for immune sequencing data. Study in general: Patients with relapsing-remitting, secondary progressive and progressive-relapsing multiple sclerosis courses were all represented.

The V and J ends lost 4 bases and 4 bases, in that order; junction bases with no gene match: 13. This CDR3 contains 17 residues. Germline lookup yields CDR1 MNHEY and CDR2 SVGAGI. Study-wide findings and caveats: Roughly 5 TRBV segments (TRBV5-6, TRBV5-1 and TRBV20-1 among them) occurred more frequently in patients than in controls. Strong co-clustering by F measure was evident for samples that had been prepared in the same batch. In multiple sclerosis, normalized Chao1 diversity was significantly below that of controls.

Unique molecular identifiers had been added to the TCR beta cDNA libraries. From roughly 1 to 10 million T cells, roughly 540,000 cDNA molecules were obtained. TCRdb reprocessed the PCR reads with MiXCR, giving one entry per CDR3 protein. Of approximately 460,000 distinct CDR3 sequences in the sample, under 55% are singletons; the top ten hold 12%. The J gene is TRBJ2-3, the V gene TRBV6-5; 8 bases line up with TRBD2. The sequence was collected from a girl aged 5 to 17 with multiple sclerosis. Input material: blood. The CDR3 bases are TGTGCCAGCAGTTCCCTCTCCACGCGGGAGGACTCAGATACGCAGTATTTT. Translated: CASSSLSTREDSDTQYF.